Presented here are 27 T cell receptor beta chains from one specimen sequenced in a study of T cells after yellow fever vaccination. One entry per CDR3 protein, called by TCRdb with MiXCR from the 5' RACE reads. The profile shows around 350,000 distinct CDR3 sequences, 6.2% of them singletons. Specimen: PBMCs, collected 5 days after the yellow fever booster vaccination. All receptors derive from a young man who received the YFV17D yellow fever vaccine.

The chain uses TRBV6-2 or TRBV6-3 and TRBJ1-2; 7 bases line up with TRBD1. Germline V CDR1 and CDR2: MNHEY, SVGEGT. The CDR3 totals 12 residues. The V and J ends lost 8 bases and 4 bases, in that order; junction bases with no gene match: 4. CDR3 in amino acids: CASAGTAYGYTF. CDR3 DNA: TGTGCCAGCGCCGGGACAGCCTATGGCTACACCTTC.

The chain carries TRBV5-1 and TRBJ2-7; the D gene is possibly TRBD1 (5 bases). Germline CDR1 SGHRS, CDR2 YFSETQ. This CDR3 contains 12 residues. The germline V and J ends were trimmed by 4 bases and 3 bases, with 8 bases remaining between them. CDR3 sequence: CASSQGDYEQYF. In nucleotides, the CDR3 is TGCGCCAGCAGCCAAGGGGACTACGAGCAGTACTTC.

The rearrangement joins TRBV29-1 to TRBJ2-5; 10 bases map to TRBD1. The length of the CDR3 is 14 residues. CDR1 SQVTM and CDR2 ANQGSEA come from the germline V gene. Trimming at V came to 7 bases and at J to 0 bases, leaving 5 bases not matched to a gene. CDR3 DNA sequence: TGCAGCGGCCGCGGGACAGGGGACCAAGAGACCCAGTACTTC. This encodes CSGRGTGDQETQYF. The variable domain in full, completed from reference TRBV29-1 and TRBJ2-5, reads SAVISQKPSRDICQRGTSLTIQCQVDSQVTMMFWYRQQPGQSLTLIATANQGSEATYESGFVIDKFPISRPNLTFSTLTVSNMSPEDSSIYLCSGRGTGDQETQYFGPGTRLLVL.

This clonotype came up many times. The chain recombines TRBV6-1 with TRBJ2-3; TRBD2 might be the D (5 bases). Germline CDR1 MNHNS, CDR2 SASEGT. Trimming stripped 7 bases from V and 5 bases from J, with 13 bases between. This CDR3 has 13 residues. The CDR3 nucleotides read TGTGCCAGCACCGGGGATGTACGAGATACGCAGTATTTT. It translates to CASTGDVRDTQYF.

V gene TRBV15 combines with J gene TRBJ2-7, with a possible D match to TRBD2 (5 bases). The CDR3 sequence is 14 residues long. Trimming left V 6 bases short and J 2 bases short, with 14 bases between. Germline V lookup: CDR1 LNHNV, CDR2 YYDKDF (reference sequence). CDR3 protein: CATSPPGTTYEQYF. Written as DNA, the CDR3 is TGTGCCACCAGTCCTCCGGGAACCACCTACGAGCAGTACTTC.

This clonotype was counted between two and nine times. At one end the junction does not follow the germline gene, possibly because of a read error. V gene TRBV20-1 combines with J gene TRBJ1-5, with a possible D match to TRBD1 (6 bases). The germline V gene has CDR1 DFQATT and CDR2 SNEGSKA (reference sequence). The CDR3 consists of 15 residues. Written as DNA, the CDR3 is TGCTGTGCTAGAGGTCCAGGGGCGAGAAATCAGCCCCAGCATTTT. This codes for CCARGPGARNQPQHF.

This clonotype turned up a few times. The CDR3 here is CASSDPGEGDYEQYF. The CDR3, as DNA: TGTGCCAGCAGCGATCCAGGGGAAGGGGACTACGAGCAGTACTTC. The rearrangement uses TRBV5-4 and TRBJ2-7, with D tentatively TRBD1 (6 bases). The CDR3 loop spans 15 amino acids. Trimming pared 4 bases from V and 3 bases from J, leaving 17 bases between. In germline, CDR1 is SGHNT, CDR2 YYREEE (reference sequence).

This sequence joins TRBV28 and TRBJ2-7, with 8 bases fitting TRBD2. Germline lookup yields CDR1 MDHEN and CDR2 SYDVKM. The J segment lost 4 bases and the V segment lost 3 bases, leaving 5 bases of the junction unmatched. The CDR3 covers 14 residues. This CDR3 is CASSFRSSGYEQYF. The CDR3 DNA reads TGTGCCAGCAGTTTCAGGTCTAGCGGGTACGAGCAGTACTTC.

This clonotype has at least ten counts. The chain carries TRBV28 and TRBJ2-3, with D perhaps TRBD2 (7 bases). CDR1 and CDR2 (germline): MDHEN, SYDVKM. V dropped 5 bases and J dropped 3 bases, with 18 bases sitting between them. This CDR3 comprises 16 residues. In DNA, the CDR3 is TGTGCCAGCAGTCCTCGGGGGGCGGGAAAAACAGATACGCAGTATTTT. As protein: CASSPRGAGKTDTQYF.

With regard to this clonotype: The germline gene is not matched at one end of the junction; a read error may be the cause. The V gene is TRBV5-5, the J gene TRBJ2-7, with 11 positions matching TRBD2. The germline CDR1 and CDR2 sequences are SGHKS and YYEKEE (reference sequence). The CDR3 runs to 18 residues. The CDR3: CASSLGLSSGRASYDQYF. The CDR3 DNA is TGTGCCAGCAGCTTGGGCCTTAGTAGCGGGAGGGCCTCCTACGATCAGTACTTC.

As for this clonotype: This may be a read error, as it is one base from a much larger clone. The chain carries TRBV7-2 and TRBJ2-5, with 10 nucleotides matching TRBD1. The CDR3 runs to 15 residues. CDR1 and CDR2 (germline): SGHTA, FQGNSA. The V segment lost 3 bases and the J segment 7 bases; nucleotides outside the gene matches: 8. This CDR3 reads CASSFDRGRDVTQYF. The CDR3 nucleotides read TGTGCCAGCAGCTTTGACAGGGGGCGCGACGTGACCCAGTACTTC.

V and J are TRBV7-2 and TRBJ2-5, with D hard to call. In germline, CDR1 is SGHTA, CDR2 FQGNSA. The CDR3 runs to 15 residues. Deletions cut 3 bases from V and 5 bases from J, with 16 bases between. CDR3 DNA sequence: TGTGCCAGCAGCTTGCGCGAATCCCCGTGGGAGACCCAGTACTTC. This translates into CASSLRESPWETQYF.

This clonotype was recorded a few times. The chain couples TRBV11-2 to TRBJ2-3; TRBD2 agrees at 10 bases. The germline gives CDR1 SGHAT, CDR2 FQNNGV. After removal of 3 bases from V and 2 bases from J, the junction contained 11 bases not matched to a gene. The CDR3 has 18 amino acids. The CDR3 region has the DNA TGTGCCAGCAGCTTGAGGCCTCCGGGACTAGCGTACACAGATACGCAGTATTTT. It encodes CASSLRPPGLAYTDTQYF.

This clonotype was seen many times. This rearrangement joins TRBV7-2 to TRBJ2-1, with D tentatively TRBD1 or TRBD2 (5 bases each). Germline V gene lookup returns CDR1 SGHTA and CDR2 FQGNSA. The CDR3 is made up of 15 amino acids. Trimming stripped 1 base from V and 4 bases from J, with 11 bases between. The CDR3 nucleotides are TGTGCCAGCAGCTTAGTAGGGGACCCATACAATGAGCAGTTCTTC. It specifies CASSLVGDPYNEQFF.

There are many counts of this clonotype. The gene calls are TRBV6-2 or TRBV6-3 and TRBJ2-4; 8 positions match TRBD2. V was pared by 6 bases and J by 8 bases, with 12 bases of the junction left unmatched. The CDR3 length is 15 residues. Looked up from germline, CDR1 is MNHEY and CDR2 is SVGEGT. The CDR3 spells CASSYNSGNVDIQYF. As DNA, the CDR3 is TGTGCCAGCAGCTACAATAGCGGGAACGTTGACATTCAGTACTTC.

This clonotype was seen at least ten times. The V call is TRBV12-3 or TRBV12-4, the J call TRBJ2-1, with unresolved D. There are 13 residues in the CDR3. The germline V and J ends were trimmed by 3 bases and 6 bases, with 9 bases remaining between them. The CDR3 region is CASSFISVNEQFF. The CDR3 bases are TGTGCCAGCAGTTTTATATCTGTCAATGAGCAGTTCTTC.

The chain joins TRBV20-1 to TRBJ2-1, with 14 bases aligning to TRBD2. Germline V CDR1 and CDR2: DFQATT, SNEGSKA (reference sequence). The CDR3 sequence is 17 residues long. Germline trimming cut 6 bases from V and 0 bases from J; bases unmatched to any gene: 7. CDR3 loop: CSAPGLAGEFSYNEQFF. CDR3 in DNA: TGCAGTGCCCCGGGACTAGCGGGAGAATTCTCCTACAATGAGCAGTTCTTC.

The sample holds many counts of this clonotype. CDR3 protein: CASTPPRWLAGDSQTQYF. The CDR3 DNA reads TGTGCCAGCACTCCTCCGCGATGGCTAGCGGGAGACTCCCAAACGCAGTATTTT. The genes are TRBV6-1 and TRBJ2-3; 10 bases align to TRBD2. The CDR3 consists of 18 residues. V shed 7 bases and J 9 bases; nucleotides not matched to a gene: 22. Looked up from germline, CDR1 is MNHNS and CDR2 is SASEGT.

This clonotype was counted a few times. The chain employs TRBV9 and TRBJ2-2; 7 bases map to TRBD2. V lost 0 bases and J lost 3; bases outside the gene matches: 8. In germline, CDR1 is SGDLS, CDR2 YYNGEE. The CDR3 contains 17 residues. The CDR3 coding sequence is TGTGCCAGCAGCGTAGTATCCAGCGGGATCGACACCGGGGAGCTGTTTTTT. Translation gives CASSVVSSGIDTGELFF.

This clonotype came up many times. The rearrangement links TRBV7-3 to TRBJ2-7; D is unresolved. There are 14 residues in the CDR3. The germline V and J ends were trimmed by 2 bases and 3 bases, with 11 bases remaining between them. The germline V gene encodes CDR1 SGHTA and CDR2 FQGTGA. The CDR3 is CASSLDWAYYEQYF. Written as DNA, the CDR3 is TGTGCCAGCAGCTTAGATTGGGCCTACTACGAGCAGTACTTC. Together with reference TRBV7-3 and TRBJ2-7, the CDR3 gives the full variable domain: GAGVSQTPSNKVTEKGKYVELRCDPISGHTALYWYRQSLGQGPEFLIYFQGTGAADDSGLPNDRFFAVRPEGSVSTLKIQRTERGDSAVYLCASSLDWAYYEQYFGPGTRLTVT.

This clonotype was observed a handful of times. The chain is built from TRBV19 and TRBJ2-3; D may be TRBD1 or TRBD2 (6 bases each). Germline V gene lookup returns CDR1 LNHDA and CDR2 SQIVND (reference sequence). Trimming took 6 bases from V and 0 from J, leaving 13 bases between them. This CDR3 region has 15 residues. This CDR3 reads CASSRRRGSTDTQYF. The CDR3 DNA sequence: TGTGCCAGTAGCCGGAGGAGGGGGAGCACAGATACGCAGTATTTT.

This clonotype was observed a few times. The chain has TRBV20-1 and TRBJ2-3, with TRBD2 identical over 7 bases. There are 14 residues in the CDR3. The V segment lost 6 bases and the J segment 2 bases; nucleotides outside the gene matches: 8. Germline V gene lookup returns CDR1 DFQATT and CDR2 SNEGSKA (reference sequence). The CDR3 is CSAAGTTLTDTQYF. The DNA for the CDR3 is TGCAGTGCGGCCGGGACTACCCTCACAGATACGCAGTATTTT.

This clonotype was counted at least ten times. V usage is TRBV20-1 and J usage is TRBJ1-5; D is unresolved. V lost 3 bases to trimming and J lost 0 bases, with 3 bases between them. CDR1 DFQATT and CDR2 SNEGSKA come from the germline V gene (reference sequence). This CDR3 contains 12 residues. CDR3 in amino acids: CSASDSNQPQHF. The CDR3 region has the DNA TGCAGTGCTAGTGATAGCAATCAGCCCCAGCATTTT.

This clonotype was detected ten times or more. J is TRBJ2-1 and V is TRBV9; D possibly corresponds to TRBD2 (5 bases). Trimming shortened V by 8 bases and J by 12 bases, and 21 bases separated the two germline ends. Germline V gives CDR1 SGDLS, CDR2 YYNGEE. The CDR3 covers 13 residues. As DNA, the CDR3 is TGTGCCAGGAGGGATTTGAAAGTTGAATGGCAGTTCTTC. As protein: CARRDLKVEWQFF.

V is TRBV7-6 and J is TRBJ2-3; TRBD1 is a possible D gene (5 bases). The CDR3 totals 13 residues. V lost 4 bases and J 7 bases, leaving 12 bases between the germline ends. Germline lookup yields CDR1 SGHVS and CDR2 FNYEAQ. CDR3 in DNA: TGTGCCAGCAGCTCCCTAGGGGAATATACGCAGTATTTT. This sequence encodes CASSSLGEYTQYF.

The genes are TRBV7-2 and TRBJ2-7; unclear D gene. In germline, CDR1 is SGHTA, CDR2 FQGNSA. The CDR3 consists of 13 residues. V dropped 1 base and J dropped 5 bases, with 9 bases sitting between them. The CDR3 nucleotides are TGTGCCAGCAGCTTAGTTCTAGTACACGAGCAGTACTTC. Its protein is CASSLVLVHEQYF.

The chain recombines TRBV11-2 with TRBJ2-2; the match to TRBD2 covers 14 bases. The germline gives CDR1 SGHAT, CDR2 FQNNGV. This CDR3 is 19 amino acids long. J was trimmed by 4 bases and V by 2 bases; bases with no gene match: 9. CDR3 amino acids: CASSLLPGLAGAGTGELFF. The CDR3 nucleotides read TGTGCCAGCAGCTTACTCCCGGGACTAGCGGGAGCGGGCACCGGGGAGCTGTTTTTT.